This T cell receptor (beta chain) was captured by sequencing in a study of blood T cell repertoires in COVID-19. Measured with immunoSEQ multiplex PCR; TCRdb has only the in-frame clones, and not every one. Here the sample spans roughly 200,000 clones, 70% to 90% being singletons. This TCR was sampled from a woman aged 40 to 50 with acute COVID-19. The sequencing input was PBMCs or T cells enriched from blood (not recorded which).

The CDR3 region is CATHQPGGEDYGYTF. The CDR3 coding sequence is TGTGCCACTCACCAACCGGGGGGGGAAGACTATGGCTACACCTTC. The chain recombines TRBV19 with TRBJ1-2; a weak D match, TRBD1 (5 bases). The germline V and J ends were trimmed by 10 bases and 3 bases, with 21 bases remaining between them. There are 15 residues in the CDR3. Germline CDR1 and CDR2: LNHDA and SQIVND (reference sequence). The full variable domain, completed using reference TRBV19 and TRBJ1-2, is DGGITQSPKYLFRKEGQNVTLSCEQNLNHDAMYWYRQDPGQGLRLIYYSQIVNDFQKGDIAEGYSVSREKKESFPLTVTSAQKNPTAFYLCATHQPGGEDYGYTFGSGTRLTVV.